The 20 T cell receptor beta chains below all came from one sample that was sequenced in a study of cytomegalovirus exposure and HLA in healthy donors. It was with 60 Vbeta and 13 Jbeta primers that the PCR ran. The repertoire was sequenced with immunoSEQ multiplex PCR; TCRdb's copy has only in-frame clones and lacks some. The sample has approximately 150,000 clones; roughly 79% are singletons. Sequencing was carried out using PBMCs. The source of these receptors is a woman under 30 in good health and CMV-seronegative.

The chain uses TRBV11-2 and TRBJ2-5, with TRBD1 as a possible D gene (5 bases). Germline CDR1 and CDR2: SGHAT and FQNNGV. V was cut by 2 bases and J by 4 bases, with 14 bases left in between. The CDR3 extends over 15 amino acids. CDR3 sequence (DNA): TGTGCCAGCAGCTTACTCGGCTCAGGGTTAGAGACCCAGTACTTC. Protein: CASSLLGSGLETQYF.

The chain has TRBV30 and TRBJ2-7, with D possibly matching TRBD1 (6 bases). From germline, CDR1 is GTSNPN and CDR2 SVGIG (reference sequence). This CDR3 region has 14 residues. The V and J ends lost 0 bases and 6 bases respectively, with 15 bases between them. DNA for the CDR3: TGTGCCTGGAGTGTCAGACCAGGGGACCGCGAGCAGTACTTC. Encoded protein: CAWSVRPGDREQYF.

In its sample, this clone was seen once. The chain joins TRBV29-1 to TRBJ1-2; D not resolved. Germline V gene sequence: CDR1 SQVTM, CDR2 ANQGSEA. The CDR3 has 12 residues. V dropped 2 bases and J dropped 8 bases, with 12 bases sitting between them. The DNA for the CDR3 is TGCAGCGTTGAAAACGGTGAACCCGGCTACACCTTC. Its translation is CSVENGEPGYTF.

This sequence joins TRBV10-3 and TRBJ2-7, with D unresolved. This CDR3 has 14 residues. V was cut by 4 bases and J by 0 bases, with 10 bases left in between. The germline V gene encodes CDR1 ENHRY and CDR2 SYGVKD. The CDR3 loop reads CAISVTVSSYEQYF. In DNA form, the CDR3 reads TGTGCCATCAGTGTAACCGTGAGCTCCTACGAGCAGTACTTC.

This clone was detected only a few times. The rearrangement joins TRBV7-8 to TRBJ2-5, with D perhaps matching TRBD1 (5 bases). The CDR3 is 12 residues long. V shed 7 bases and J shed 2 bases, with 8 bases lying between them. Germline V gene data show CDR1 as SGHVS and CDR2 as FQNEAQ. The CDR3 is CASKGPQETQYF. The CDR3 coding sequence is TGTGCCAGCAAGGGGCCTCAAGAGACCCAGTACTTC.

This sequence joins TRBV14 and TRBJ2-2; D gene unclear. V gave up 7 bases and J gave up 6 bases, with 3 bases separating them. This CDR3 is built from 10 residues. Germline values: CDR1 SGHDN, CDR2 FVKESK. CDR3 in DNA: TGTGCCAGCACCGCCGGGGAGCTGTTTTTT. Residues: CASTAGELFF.

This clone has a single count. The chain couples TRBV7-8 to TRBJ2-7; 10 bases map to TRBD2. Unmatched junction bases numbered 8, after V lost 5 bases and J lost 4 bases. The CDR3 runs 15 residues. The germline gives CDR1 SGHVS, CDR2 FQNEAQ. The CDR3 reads CASSPTASGRYEQYF. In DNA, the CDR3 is TGTGCCAGCAGCCCAACGGCTAGCGGGAGATACGAGCAGTACTTC.

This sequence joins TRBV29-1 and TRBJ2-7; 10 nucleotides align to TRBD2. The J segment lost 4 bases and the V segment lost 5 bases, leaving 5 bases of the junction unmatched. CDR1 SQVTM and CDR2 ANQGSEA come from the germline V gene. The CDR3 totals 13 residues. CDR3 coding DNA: TGCAGCGTTAACCCTAGCGGGAGTTACGAGCAGTACTTC. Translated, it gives CSVNPSGSYEQYF.

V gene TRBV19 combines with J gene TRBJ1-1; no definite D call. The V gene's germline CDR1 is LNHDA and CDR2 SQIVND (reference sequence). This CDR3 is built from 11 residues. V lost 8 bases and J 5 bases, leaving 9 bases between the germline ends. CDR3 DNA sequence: TGTGCCAGTTCAGGATGGACTGAAGCTTTCTTT. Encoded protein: CASSGWTEAFF.

CDR3: CASSPGTSGAYEQYF. The CDR3 nucleotides are TGTGCCAGTAGTCCAGGGACTAGCGGTGCCTACGAGCAGTACTTC. This sequence joins TRBV19 and TRBJ2-7; TRBD2 agrees at 11 bases. J gave up 2 bases and V 5 bases, and 5 bases lay outside the gene matches. This CDR3 is built from 15 residues. Germline V CDR1 and CDR2: LNHDA, SQIVND (reference sequence).

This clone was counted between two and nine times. The CDR3 DNA reads as TGTGCCAGCAGTTTGACAGGGACCAAGGCCGAGCAGTACTTC. Its translation: CASSLTGTKAEQYF. V is TRBV6-5 and J is TRBJ2-7; 7 bases line up with TRBD1. Germline V lookup: CDR1 MNHEY, CDR2 SVGAGI. The CDR3 runs 14 residues. Unmatched junction bases numbered 9, after V lost 4 bases and J lost 6 bases.

CDR3 in DNA: TGTGCCAGCAACCTCGGGGGAGCCAGGGTTGCCGAGCAGTACTTC. It translates to CASNLGGARVAEQYF. The chain has TRBV11-2 and TRBJ2-7; D is perhaps TRBD2 (6 bases). V shed 7 bases and J shed 6 bases, with 22 bases lying between them. From germline, CDR1 is SGHAT and CDR2 FQNNGV. The CDR3 totals 15 residues.

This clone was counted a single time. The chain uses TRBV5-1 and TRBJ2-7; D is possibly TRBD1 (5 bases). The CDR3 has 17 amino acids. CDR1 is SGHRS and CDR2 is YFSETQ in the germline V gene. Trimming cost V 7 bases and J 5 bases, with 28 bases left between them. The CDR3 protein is CASARPPNRQTTDEQYF. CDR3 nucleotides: TGCGCCAGCGCACGACCTCCTAACCGACAGACGACCGACGAGCAGTACTTC.

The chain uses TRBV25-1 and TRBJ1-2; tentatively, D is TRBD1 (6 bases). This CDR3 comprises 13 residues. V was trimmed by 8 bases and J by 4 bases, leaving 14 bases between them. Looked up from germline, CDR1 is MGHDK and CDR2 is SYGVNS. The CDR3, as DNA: TGTGCCAGCGCCTACAGGGAAGGCTATGGCTACACCTTC. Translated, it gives CASAYREGYGYTF.

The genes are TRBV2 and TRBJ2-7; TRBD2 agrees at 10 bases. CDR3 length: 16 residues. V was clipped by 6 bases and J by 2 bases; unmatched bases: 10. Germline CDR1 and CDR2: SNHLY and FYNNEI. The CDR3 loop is CASSGDSGRSPYEQYF. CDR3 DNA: TGTGCCAGCAGCGGTGATAGCGGGAGGTCCCCCTACGAGCAGTACTTC.

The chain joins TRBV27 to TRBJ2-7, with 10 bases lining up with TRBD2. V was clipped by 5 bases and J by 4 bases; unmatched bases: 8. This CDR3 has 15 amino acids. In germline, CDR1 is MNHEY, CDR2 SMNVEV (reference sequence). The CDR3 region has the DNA TGTGCCAGCAGTCCCCGGGGTAGCGGGAGGTACGAGCAGTACTTC. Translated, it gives CASSPRGSGRYEQYF.

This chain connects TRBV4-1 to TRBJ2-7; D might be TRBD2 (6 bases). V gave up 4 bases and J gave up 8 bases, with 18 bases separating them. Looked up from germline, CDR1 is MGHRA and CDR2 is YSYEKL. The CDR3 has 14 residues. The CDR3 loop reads CASSPNEGGKKQYF. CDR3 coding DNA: TGCGCCAGCAGCCCAAACGAGGGCGGGAAGAAGCAGTACTTC.

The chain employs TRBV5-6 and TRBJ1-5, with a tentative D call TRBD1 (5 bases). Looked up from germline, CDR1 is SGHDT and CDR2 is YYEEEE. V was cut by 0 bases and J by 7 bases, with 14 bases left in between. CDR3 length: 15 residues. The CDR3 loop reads CASSLGGGIGQPQHF. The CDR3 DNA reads TGTGCCAGCAGCTTGGGGGGCGGCATTGGACAGCCCCAGCATTTT. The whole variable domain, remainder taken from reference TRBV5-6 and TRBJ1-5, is DAGVTQSPTHLIKTRGQQVTLRCSPKSGHDTVSWYQQALGQGPQFIFQYYEEEERQRGNFPDRFSGHQFPNYSSELNVNALLLGDSALYLCASSLGGGIGQPQHFGDGTRLSIL.

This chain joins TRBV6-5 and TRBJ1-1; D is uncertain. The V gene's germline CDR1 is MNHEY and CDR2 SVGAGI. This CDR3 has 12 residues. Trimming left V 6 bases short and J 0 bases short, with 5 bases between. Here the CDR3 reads CASSGVNTEAFF. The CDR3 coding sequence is TGTGCCAGCAGCGGAGTGAACACTGAAGCTTTCTTT.

The CDR3 sequence is CASSLTAGTSGGYEQYF. CDR3 in DNA: TGTGCCAGCAGCTTGACGGCCGGGACTAGCGGAGGATACGAGCAGTACTTC. The chain recombines TRBV12-1 with TRBJ2-7; the table's D call TRBD2 went unverified against the DNA. TRBV12-1 represents a pseudogene. CDR3 length equals 17 residues.